The following is a T cell receptor (beta chain) sequence with its context. The data were taken from a study of blood T cell repertoires in COVID-19. Germline values: CDR1 SNHLY, CDR2 FYNNEI. Trimming left V 3 bases short and J 5 bases short, with 5 bases between. CDR3 length equals 11 residues. Participant ages covered about 18 to 95 years across 24 US areas. Cohorts were based on clinical histories the participants reported. Exposed participants came across a COVID-19 case within 2 weeks before study entry. Sequencing used immunoSEQ multiplex PCR; TCRdb keeps in-frame clones, though not all of them. The sample lists about 150,000 clones, over 80% occurring once.

The TCR originated in a man in his sixties or seventies who had been exposed to COVID-19. The V and J genes are TRBV2 and TRBJ2-7; no clear D gene. The specimen was PBMCs or T cells enriched from blood (not recorded which). The CDR3 DNA reads as TGTGCCAGCAGTGATTCTCACGAGCAGTACTTC. Translating gives CASSDSHEQYF.